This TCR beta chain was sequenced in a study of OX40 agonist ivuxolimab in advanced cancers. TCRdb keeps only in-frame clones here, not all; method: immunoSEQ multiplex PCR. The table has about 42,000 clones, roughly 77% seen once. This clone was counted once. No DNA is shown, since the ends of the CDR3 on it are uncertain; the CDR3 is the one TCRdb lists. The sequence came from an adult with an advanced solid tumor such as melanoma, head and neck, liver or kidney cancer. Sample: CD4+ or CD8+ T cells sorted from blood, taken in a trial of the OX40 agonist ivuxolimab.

The chain's CDR3 is CASSFGQGTDTQYF. This chain links TRBV5-4 with TRBJ2-3; whether TRBD1, the table's D call, matches the DNA was not checked. The germline V gene encodes CDR1 SGHNT and CDR2 YYREEE (reference sequence). Both ends counted, the CDR3 spans 14 residues.